The T cell receptor (beta chain) described here comes from a study of blood T cells in healthy people across ages (dated by TCRdb to 2013 to 2016). Regarding the study in general: In model experiments, roughly one uniquely barcoded TCR beta cDNA molecule per two T cells was captured by template switching. Donors of different ages were randomly distributed across sequencing lanes to avoid experimental bias. Four age groups were formed from the donors: young (average roughly 16 years), middle-aged (roughly 38), aged (about 62) and long-lived (about 75). The study analyzed two additional independent replicas of 1 million unique cDNA reads from the same blood draw for two donors, one aged 18 to 29 and one aged 80 or older. Using deep sequencing normalized with unique cDNA molecular identifiers, the study measured how TCR beta repertoire diversity changes with age.

Preparation of the library involved 5' RACE. Sequencing relied on an Illumina HiSeq 2500. The second PCR ran for roughly 7 to 11 cycles and used a J-beta primer mix along with a sample-barcoded 5' primer. A unique molecular identifier was introduced onto each TCR beta cDNA molecule by a template-switch 5' adaptor carrying 12 random nucleotides. Each sample yielded at least 3 million CDR3-containing paired-end reads. First-strand cDNA synthesis was performed from all RNA using the Mint cDNA synthesis kit, with priming by a TRBC-specific oligonucleotide. Following uracil-DNA glycosylase treatment, a first 18-cycle PCR with universal primers M1SS and BC2_uni_R was performed on all cDNA. The paper's processing steps were these. For normalization, 1 million high-quality reads, each with a distinct molecular identifier, were randomly selected from each sample. Reads sharing molecular identifiers were discarded rather than binned into consensus sequences. CDR3 identification, clonotype clustering and error correction used MiTCR with a Q25 quality threshold and the strictest error-elimination algorithm. Lower-bound total TCR beta diversity was estimated with a nonparametric unseen species model using Euler transformation. The public reads were quality trimmed at Q25 with fastp and then assembled into clones with MiXCR by TCRdb, keeping productive beta chains. Identical CDR3 protein sequences are pooled into one entry, listed with their most common genes and DNA. The V and J calls come from TCRdb's annotation, not from the publication. For this sample there are under 2,000,000 distinct CDR3 sequences; roughly 52% appear just once. Of the sample, over 2% falls within the top ten clones.

The paper's findings and limits, for the study overall: Compared with the aged group, the long-lived group had more naive CD4+ T cells, fewer expanded clones and increased TCR diversity, a pattern suggesting age selection. Since profiling was done on bulk unsorted PBMCs, naive and antigen-experienced compartments could not be conclusively compared. Total diversity estimates from one million sequenced T cells were considered lower bounds and underestimates. As age increased, observed TCR beta diversity per million T cells dropped in a roughly linear way, and a significant reduction was already evident by age around 41. Donor CMV infection status was unknown, potentially confounding age-related changes in expanded clonotypes. Observed TCR beta diversity correlated strongly with the percentage of naive T cells measured by flow cytometry.

This clonotype has a single count. Its antigen is still unknown. There are no base qualities to consult, and no much larger clone falls within one base. CDR1 LGHDT and CDR2 YNNKEL were looked up in the germline V gene (reference sequence). CDR3 length: 15 amino acids, cysteine to phenylalanine. Only the CDR3 portion is preserved as DNA: 45 bases, with reading frame beginning at the first base. Cut back by 0 bases and 8 bases, the V and J ends lie 16 bases apart. Donors were a few dozen systemically healthy Caucasian individuals from Russia aged roughly 6 to 90 years. About 10 milliliters of peripheral blood were collected from each donor into EDTA-treated Vacutainer tubes. Ficoll-Paque density-gradient centrifugation was used to isolate PBMCs, with at least 7 million obtained per sample. Trizol reagent was used to extract total RNA from the PBMCs, yielding at least 5.5 micrograms per sample. For every donor, flow cytometry on a PBMC aliquot measured the percentage of naive CD45RAhigh/CD27high T cells.

The receptor chain draws on TRBV3-1 and TRBJ1-2; a weak D assignment points to TRBD1 (6 bases agree). This sequence was found in a woman aged 40 to 50 in good health. Sequenced material: blood. The DNA reads as follows: TGTGCCAGCAGCCAAGAGGGCAGGGGAACGCTAGGCTACACCTTC. It specifies CASSQEGRGTLGYTF.